These 30 T cell receptor beta chains originate from one sample sequenced in a study of shared clonotypes between healthy human individuals. Sequencing was performed with immunoSEQ multiplex PCR; in TCRdb, only in-frame clones are kept and a portion is missing. The sample records approximately 100,000 clones, 68% being singletons. Input material: memory CD8+ T cells sorted from blood. The subset was: CD45RO+ cells pooled with CCR7-negative TemRA cells. These receptors came from a woman aged 25-40 years in good health.

This chain uses TRBV5-5 with TRBJ2-1; the D gene is possibly TRBD2 (6 bases). The CDR3 spans 15 residues. CDR1 is SGHKS, CDR2 YYEKEE, per germline (reference sequence). Deletions cut 3 bases from V and 7 bases from J, with 17 bases between. CDR3 protein: CASSSTPTSHNEQFF. The CDR3 nucleotides are TGTGCCAGCAGCTCAACGCCGACTAGTCATAATGAGCAGTTCTTC. Full variable domain (rest looked up from reference TRBV5-5 and TRBJ2-1): DAGVTQSPTHLIKTRGQQVTLRCSPISGHKSVSWYQQVLGQGPQFIFQYYEKEERGRGNFPDRFSARQFPNYSSELNVNALLLGDSALYLCASSSTPTSHNEQFFGPGTRLTVL.

This chain joins TRBV5-4 and TRBJ2-1; D gene ambiguous. Germline lookup yields CDR1 SGHNT and CDR2 YYREEE (reference sequence). The V gene lost 4 bases and the J gene lost 4 bases, with 3 bases spanning the gap. The CDR3 covers 11 residues. The CDR3 DNA is TGTGCCAGCAGCGATTACAATGAGCAGTTCTTC. Encoded protein: CASSDYNEQFF.

The chain recombines TRBV7-2 with TRBJ2-1, with D unresolved. Germline assignment: CDR1 SGHTA and CDR2 FQGNSA. The CDR3 extends over 14 amino acids. The V gene lost 2 bases and the J gene lost 4 bases, with 9 bases spanning the gap. Here the CDR3 DNA reads TGTGCCAGCAGCTTATTTTCAGAATACAATGAGCAGTTCTTC. Protein: CASSLFSEYNEQFF.

At least ten counts were recorded for this clone. V usage is TRBV27 and J usage is TRBJ2-5, with no clear D. This CDR3 spans 13 amino acids. Germline V lookup: CDR1 MNHEY, CDR2 SMNVEV (reference sequence). Trimming stripped 4 bases from V and 0 bases from J, with 6 bases between. The CDR3 DNA reads TGTGCCAGCAGTTACCACAACCAAGAGACCCAGTACTTC. As protein: CASSYHNQETQYF.

CDR3 DNA: TGTGCCAGCAGCTTTCAGGAGAGGAACACTGAAGCTTTCTTT. This gives the protein CASSFQERNTEAFF. V and J are TRBV7-6 and TRBJ1-1; D gene unclear. The V gene's germline CDR1 is SGHVS and CDR2 FNYEAQ. The CDR3 has 14 residues. Trimming pared 3 bases from V and 1 base from J, leaving 9 bases between.

The genes are TRBV5-4 and TRBJ1-4, with a weak D call TRBD1 (5 bases). V lost 4 bases and J lost 8, with 21 bases in between. The CDR3 contains 16 residues. Looked up from germline, CDR1 is SGHNT and CDR2 is YYREEE (reference sequence). CDR3: CASSQDLFRGNEKLFF. The CDR3 DNA sequence: TGTGCCAGCAGCCAGGATCTATTTAGGGGAAACGAAAAACTGTTTTTT.

The chain employs TRBV28 and TRBJ2-1; TRBD1 aligns across 8 bases. CDR1 and CDR2 from the germline V gene are MDHEN and SYDVKM. The CDR3 is made up of 15 amino acids. J lost 4 bases, V lost 3 bases, and 5 bases had no gene match. This chain's CDR3 is CASSFGRGPYNEQFF. In DNA, the CDR3 is TGTGCCAGCAGTTTTGGCAGGGGGCCTTACAATGAGCAGTTCTTC.

The chain links TRBV29-1 to TRBJ2-7; 8 bases line up with TRBD2. V was pared by 5 bases and J by 0 bases, with 3 bases of the junction left unmatched. The CDR3 length is 13 residues. Germline CDR1 and CDR2: SQVTM and ANQGSEA. Here the CDR3 reads CSVRLAHSYEQYF. CDR3 coding DNA: TGCAGCGTTAGACTAGCGCACTCCTACGAGCAGTACTTC.

The table lists this clone with a count of one. The chain has TRBV6-1 and TRBJ2-7; TRBD1 matches at 8 bases. The CDR3 loop spans 14 amino acids. Germline assignment: CDR1 MNHNS and CDR2 SASEGT. V gave up 2 bases and J gave up 5 bases; unmatched junction bases: 5. The CDR3 DNA follows: TGTGCCAGCAGTGAACAGGGGGCGCAGGACGAGCAGTACTTC. As protein: CASSEQGAQDEQYF.

The rearrangement joins TRBV5-1 to TRBJ2-1, with 8 bases fitting TRBD2. The CDR3 is 15 amino acids. J gave up 8 bases and V 0 bases, and 7 bases lay outside the gene matches. CDR1 and CDR2 from the germline V gene are SGHRS and YFSETQ. This CDR3 reads CASSLGLAWGDEQFF. CDR3 coding DNA: TGCGCCAGCAGCTTGGGACTAGCGTGGGGGGATGAGCAGTTCTTC.

The chain recombines TRBV5-1 with TRBJ2-7; TRBD1 agrees at 8 bases. This CDR3 contains 15 residues. J lost 6 bases, V lost 1 base, and 9 bases had no gene match. The germline CDR1 and CDR2 sequences are SGHRS and YFSETQ. In DNA form, the CDR3 reads TGCGCCAGCAGCTTGAGCCAGGGGGCCCTCGGCGAGCAGTACTTC. Translated, it gives CASSLSQGALGEQYF.

In its sample, this clone was seen a few times. The chain uses TRBV9 and TRBJ2-2; 12 nucleotides align to TRBD1. V shed 0 bases and J 4 bases; nucleotides not matched to a gene: 4. The CDR3 length is 17 residues. The germline gives CDR1 SGDLS, CDR2 YYNGEE. In nucleotides, the CDR3 is TGTGCCAGCAGCGTAGACGGGACAGGGGGCATCACCGGGGAGCTGTTTTTT. Translation: CASSVDGTGGITGELFF.

This CDR3 is CASSQGTDSNQPQHF. CDR3 sequence (DNA): TGTGCCAGCAGCCAAGGGACAGATAGCAATCAGCCCCAGCATTTT. This chain joins TRBV4-2 and TRBJ1-5, with D possibly matching TRBD1 (6 bases). The germline V gene has CDR1 LGHNA and CDR2 YNFKEQ. The CDR3 sequence is 15 residues long. V lost 1 base, J lost 0 bases, and 7 bases lay in between.

The chain joins TRBV7-6 to TRBJ2-7, with D unresolved. Between the trimmed V and J ends, which lost 5 bases and 3 bases, there was a span of 14 bases. This CDR3 is 14 amino acids long. Germline CDR1 SGHVS, CDR2 FNYEAQ. CDR3 residues: CASSPRSFGYEQYF. In DNA form, the CDR3 reads TGTGCCAGCAGCCCCCGGTCTTTTGGCTACGAGCAGTACTTC.

This clone was detected many times. This rearrangement joins TRBV4-1 to TRBJ2-2, with D maybe TRBD1 (5 bases). The CDR3 has 15 amino acids. Between the trimmed V and J ends, which lost 6 bases and 3 bases, there was a span of 14 bases. Looked up from germline, CDR1 is MGHRA and CDR2 is YSYEKL. CDR3 protein: CASRDQGRDTGELFF. CDR3 bases: TGCGCCAGCAGAGACCAGGGCCGTGACACCGGGGAGCTGTTTTTT.

This sequence joins TRBV9 and TRBJ2-7; 8 positions match TRBD2. The germline CDR1 and CDR2 sequences are SGDLS and YYNGEE. The CDR3 contains 15 residues. J was trimmed by 5 bases and V by 0 bases; bases with no gene match: 7. The CDR3: CASSVGVAGRNEQYF. CDR3 DNA sequence: TGTGCCAGCAGCGTAGGAGTAGCGGGGCGGAACGAGCAGTACTTC.

The V and J genes are TRBV19 and TRBJ2-1; TRBD2 matches 10 bases. This CDR3 comprises 16 residues. V trimming: 4 bases; J trimming: 2 bases; junction bases outside the gene matches: 5. The V gene's germline CDR1 is LNHDA and CDR2 SQIVND (reference sequence). The CDR3 sequence: CASSTKREGPYNEQFF. The DNA for the CDR3 is TGTGCCAGTAGTACCAAGCGGGAGGGACCCTACAATGAGCAGTTCTTC.

The chain is built from TRBV6-6 and TRBJ1-4, with TRBD1 as a possible D gene (6 bases). The V and J ends lost 7 bases and 7 bases respectively, with 13 bases between them. This CDR3 spans 13 amino acids. CDR1 and CDR2 from the germline V gene are MNHNY and SVGAGI (reference sequence). CDR3 nucleotides: TGTGCCAGCAACAGGGCGGAGGCTGAAAAACTGTTTTTT. This sequence encodes CASNRAEAEKLFF.

The chain recombines TRBV5-1 with TRBJ1-1, with a weak D call TRBD1 (5 bases). The V end was cut by 1 base, the J end by 0 bases, with 10 bases between. CDR3 length equals 15 residues. CDR1 SGHRS and CDR2 YFSETQ come from the germline V gene. CDR3 coding DNA: TGCGCCAGCAGCTTGAGATGGGGGATGAACACTGAAGCTTTCTTT. This codes for CASSLRWGMNTEAFF.

This chain connects TRBV5-6 to TRBJ1-2; a possible D gene is TRBD1 (6 bases). Germline CDR1 reads SGHDT; CDR2 reads YYEEEE. The V gene lost 2 bases and the J gene lost 2 bases, with 19 bases spanning the gap. This CDR3 has 17 amino acids. CDR3: CASSFYYRQGPNYGYTF. The DNA for the CDR3 is TGTGCCAGCAGCTTTTACTACCGTCAGGGGCCAAACTATGGCTACACCTTC.

This clone was seen a single time. This rearrangement joins TRBV7-8 to TRBJ2-3; the D gene is possibly TRBD1 (5 bases). The CDR3 is 14 amino acids. The V and J ends lost 5 bases and 6 bases respectively, with 15 bases between them. Germline CDR1 reads SGHVS; CDR2 reads FQNEAQ. This chain's CDR3 is CASSRQSLGDTQYF. CDR3 sequence (DNA): TGTGCCAGCAGCCGACAGTCCTTGGGGGATACGCAGTATTTT. Looking up the rest from reference TRBV7-8 and TRBJ2-3 gives the full variable domain: GAGVSQSPRYKVAKRGQDVALRCDPISGHVSLFWYQQALGQGPEFLTYFQNEAQLDKSGLPSDRFFAERPEGSVSTLKIQRTQQEDSAVYLCASSRQSLGDTQYFGPGTRLTVL.

This chain uses TRBV5-5 with TRBJ1-2; D gene unclear. This CDR3 spans 14 amino acids. Germline V gene sequence: CDR1 SGHKS, CDR2 YYEKEE (reference sequence). V lost 4 bases and J lost 5, with 15 bases in between. Here the CDR3 DNA reads TGTGCCAGCAGCCCCCGAGAGGGTCCGTATGGCTACACCTTC. This translates into CASSPREGPYGYTF.

The genes are TRBV5-6 and TRBJ1-4; 8 nucleotides match TRBD1. Germline V lookup: CDR1 SGHDT, CDR2 YYEEEE. The J segment lost 0 bases and the V segment lost 2 bases, leaving 3 bases of the junction unmatched. The CDR3 extends over 16 amino acids. CDR3 DNA: TGTGCCAGCAGCTTCAGGGGGCTTGCAACTAATGAAAAACTGTTTTTT. Amino acid sequence: CASSFRGLATNEKLFF.

This chain connects TRBV5-5 to TRBJ2-7; D assignment may be TRBD1 or TRBD2 (5 bases each). CDR1 and CDR2 from the germline V gene are SGHKS and YYEKEE (reference sequence). The CDR3 sequence is 14 residues long. V gave up 7 bases and J gave up 0 bases, with 14 bases separating them. CDR3 coding DNA: TGTGCCAGCGGGGACGCGTTCAGCTCCTACGAGCAGTACTTC. Translation: CASGDAFSSYEQYF. Full variable domain (missing parts from reference TRBV5-5 and TRBJ2-7): DAGVTQSPTHLIKTRGQQVTLRCSPISGHKSVSWYQQVLGQGPQFIFQYYEKEERGRGNFPDRFSARQFPNYSSELNVNALLLGDSALYLCASGDAFSSYEQYFGPGTRLTVT.

To note about this clone: It is likely a read error: a sequence one base away is far more abundant. The V gene is TRBV29-1, the J gene TRBJ1-1; TRBD1 is a possible D gene (5 bases). This CDR3 has 12 amino acids. The germline CDR1 and CDR2 sequences are SQVTM and ANQGSEA. V lost 3 bases and J lost 1, with 6 bases in between. The CDR3 DNA reads TGCAGCGTTGATCAGGGGAACACTGAAGCTTTCTTT. Encoded protein: CSVDQGNTEAFF.

As regards this clone: The same CDR3 also results from other DNA sequences found in this sample. The genes are TRBV19 and TRBJ1-1, with D maybe TRBD1 (6 bases). The ends were cut back, 1 base at V and 6 bases at J, with 12 bases in the middle. Germline assignment: CDR1 LNHDA and CDR2 SQIVND (reference sequence). The length of the CDR3 is 14 residues. The CDR3 region is CASSIGGGFAEAFF. CDR3 DNA sequence: TGTGCCAGTAGTATAGGAGGGGGTTTCGCTGAAGCTTTCTTT. Looking up the rest from reference TRBV19 and TRBJ1-1 gives the full variable domain: DGGITQSPKYLFRKEGQNVTLSCEQNLNHDAMYWYRQDPGQGLRLIYYSQIVNDFQKGDIAEGYSVSREKKESFPLTVTSAQKNPTAFYLCASSIGGGFAEAFFGQGTRLTVV.

This clone was found a few times. The chain couples TRBV5-8 to TRBJ2-3; D gene ambiguous. Between the trimmed V and J ends, which lost 5 bases and 9 bases, there was a span of 10 bases. Germline assignment: CDR1 SGHTS and CDR2 YDEGEE. The CDR3 has 11 amino acids. The CDR3 DNA sequence: TGTGCCAGCAGTCTGCCCGAAACGCAGTATTTT. Residues: CASSLPETQYF. Using reference TRBV5-8 and TRBJ2-3 for the parts outside the CDR3, the full variable domain is EAGVTQSPTHLIKTRGQQATLRCSPISGHTSVYWYQQALGLGLQFLLWYDEGEERNRGNFPPRFSGRQFPNYSSELNVNALELEDSALYLCASSLPETQYFGPGTRLTVL.

This chain's CDR3 is CASSDRTVVGGYTF. The CDR3 DNA is TGTGCCAGTAGTGATCGGACGGTCGTGGGGGGCTACACCTTC. The V and J genes are TRBV19 and TRBJ1-2; no reliable D call. Trimming stripped 5 bases from V and 8 bases from J, with 18 bases between. CDR3 length: 14 residues. Germline V lookup: CDR1 LNHDA, CDR2 SQIVND (reference sequence).

The chain uses TRBV25-1 and TRBJ1-5, with 11 bases that match TRBD1. Germline CDR1 and CDR2: MGHDK and SYGVNS. The CDR3 has 16 amino acids. The trim removed 4 bases at V and 4 bases at J, leaving 6 bases unmatched. For the CDR3, the DNA is TGTGCCAGCAGTGCCGGGACAGGGGGGTATAATCAGCCCCAGCATTTT. Translating gives CASSAGTGGYNQPQHF.

This clone was counted between two and nine times. V gene TRBV11-2 combines with J gene TRBJ2-7, with 12 bases fitting TRBD2. The CDR3 has 16 amino acids. V shed 2 bases, J shed 0 bases, and the junction held 2 bases outside the gene matches. The V gene's germline CDR1 is SGHAT and CDR2 FQNNGV. CDR3 in amino acids: CASSLTSGGSSYEQYF. The CDR3 DNA reads TGTGCCAGCAGCTTAACTAGCGGGGGGAGCTCCTACGAGCAGTACTTC.